This T cell receptor (beta chain) was identified in a study of CD8+ T cells in alopecia areata. Looked up from germline, CDR1 is SGHTA and CDR2 is FQGNSA. The CDR3 has 17 residues. V lost 5 bases, J lost 0 bases, and 10 bases stayed unmatched. Whole-study findings and limits: Tofacitinib significantly decreased scalp clonality and expanded CD8+ clones among top 100. Patients showed less clear TCR sequence sharing than mice, possibly partly because of HLA diversity.

As concerns this clone: Its antigen is not identified.

Specified treatment: oral pan-JAK inhibitor, 5-10 mg twice daily. The sequencing template was cDNA reverse transcribed from extracted RNA. Method: immunoSEQ multiplex PCR; TCRdb's copy keeps in-frame clones and lacks some. Among more than 110,000 clones, roughly four fifths were seen once, and the ten largest hold around a quarter. This sample comprised CD8+ T cells sorted from blood, obtained at week 4, from a patient treated with tofacitinib. The chain has TRBV7-2 and TRBJ2-7, with TRBD2 matching 10 bases. The receptor was derived from a human donor with alopecia areata. This chain's CDR3 is CASSDPLAGGFSYEQYF. In DNA, the CDR3 is TGTGCCAGCAGCGATCCCTTAGCGGGGGGCTTCTCCTACGAGCAGTACTTC.